One sample yielded the 8 T cell receptor beta chains listed below, sequenced in a study of blood T cell repertoires in COVID-19. The data were produced by immunoSEQ multiplex PCR, yet TCRdb's version contains in-frame clones alone and is incomplete. The sample lists about 240,000 clones; approximately 90% were seen once. The sequenced sample was peripheral blood. The receptors originated from a man aged 60 to 75 who had recovered from COVID-19.

This chain connects TRBV23-1 to TRBJ2-1; D ambiguous. TRBV23-1 has ORF status, its function being uncertain. The CDR3 runs to 15 residues. Trimming removed 6 bases from V and 6 bases from J, with 18 bases in between. The CDR3 loop is CASSHHMRTGNEQFF. The CDR3 nucleotides read TGCGCCAGCAGCCATCATATGCGTACGGGCAATGAGCAGTTCTTC.

This rearrangement joins TRBV6-5 to TRBJ2-2; D is unresolved. The CDR3 totals 13 residues. Trimming removed 5 bases from V and 6 bases from J, with 10 bases in between. Germline values: CDR1 MNHEY, CDR2 SVGAGI. The CDR3: CASSRISAGELFF. The CDR3 nucleotides are TGTGCCAGCAGTCGGATCAGCGCCGGGGAGCTGTTTTTT.

This clone was counted between two and nine times. The chain couples TRBV3-1 (or the pseudogene TRBV3-2) to TRBJ1-4; D perhaps matches TRBD1 (5 bases). This CDR3 contains 16 residues. V gave up 3 bases and J gave up 8 bases, with 19 bases separating them. Per germline, CDR1 LGHDT and CDR2 YNNKEL (reference sequence). In DNA form, the CDR3 reads TGTGCCAGCAGCCATAACAGACCCCGGCGGGGGGAAAAACTGTTTTTT. It is translated as CASSHNRPRRGEKLFF.

The genes are TRBV2 and TRBJ1-6; the match to TRBD1 covers 7 bases. The trim removed 6 bases at V and 10 bases at J, leaving 9 bases unmatched. Germline values: CDR1 SNHLY, CDR2 FYNNEI. The CDR3 runs 14 residues. The CDR3, as DNA: TGTGCCAGCAGGGTACAGGGGTCTTACTCACCCCTCCACTTT. Amino acid sequence: CASRVQGSYSPLHF.

This chain's CDR3 is CASSPALNSDEPQHF. The CDR3 DNA reads TGTGCCAGCTCACCAGCTCTGAACTCTGATGAGCCCCAGCATTTT. This chain uses TRBV18 with TRBJ1-5; no clear D gene. The CDR3 has 15 amino acids. Germline CDR1 is KGHSH and CDR2 is LQKENI. V dropped 2 bases and J dropped 8 bases, with 16 bases sitting between them.

CDR3 sequence (DNA): TGTGCCAGCAGTTTGTTAGCGGGGGGGAAATTGGAGACCCAGTACTTC. Its translation is CASSLLAGGKLETQYF. The V and J genes are TRBV6-2 or TRBV6-3 and TRBJ2-5; 11 nucleotides agree with TRBD2. The J segment lost 5 bases and the V segment lost 4 bases, leaving 9 bases of the junction unmatched. The length of the CDR3 is 16 residues. Germline values: CDR1 MNHEY, CDR2 SVGEGT.

The chain combines TRBV5-6 with TRBJ2-5; 12 bases agree with TRBD2. Germline values: CDR1 SGHDT, CDR2 YYEEEE. Unmatched junction bases numbered 7, after V lost 0 bases and J lost 4 bases. The length of the CDR3 is 17 residues. Here the CDR3 reads CASSLGTSGASGETQYF. In DNA, the CDR3 is TGTGCCAGCAGCTTGGGGACTAGCGGGGCCTCGGGAGAGACCCAGTACTTC.

The chain couples TRBV4-1 to TRBJ2-3; D is possibly TRBD2 (5 bases). Trimming pared 1 base from V and 4 bases from J, leaving 18 bases between. Germline CDR1 is MGHRA and CDR2 is YSYEKL. The CDR3 contains 17 residues. CDR3 sequence reads: CASSQGFVGVLPDTQYF. The DNA for the CDR3 is TGCGCCAGCAGCCAAGGATTCGTCGGGGTCTTACCAGATACGCAGTATTTT.